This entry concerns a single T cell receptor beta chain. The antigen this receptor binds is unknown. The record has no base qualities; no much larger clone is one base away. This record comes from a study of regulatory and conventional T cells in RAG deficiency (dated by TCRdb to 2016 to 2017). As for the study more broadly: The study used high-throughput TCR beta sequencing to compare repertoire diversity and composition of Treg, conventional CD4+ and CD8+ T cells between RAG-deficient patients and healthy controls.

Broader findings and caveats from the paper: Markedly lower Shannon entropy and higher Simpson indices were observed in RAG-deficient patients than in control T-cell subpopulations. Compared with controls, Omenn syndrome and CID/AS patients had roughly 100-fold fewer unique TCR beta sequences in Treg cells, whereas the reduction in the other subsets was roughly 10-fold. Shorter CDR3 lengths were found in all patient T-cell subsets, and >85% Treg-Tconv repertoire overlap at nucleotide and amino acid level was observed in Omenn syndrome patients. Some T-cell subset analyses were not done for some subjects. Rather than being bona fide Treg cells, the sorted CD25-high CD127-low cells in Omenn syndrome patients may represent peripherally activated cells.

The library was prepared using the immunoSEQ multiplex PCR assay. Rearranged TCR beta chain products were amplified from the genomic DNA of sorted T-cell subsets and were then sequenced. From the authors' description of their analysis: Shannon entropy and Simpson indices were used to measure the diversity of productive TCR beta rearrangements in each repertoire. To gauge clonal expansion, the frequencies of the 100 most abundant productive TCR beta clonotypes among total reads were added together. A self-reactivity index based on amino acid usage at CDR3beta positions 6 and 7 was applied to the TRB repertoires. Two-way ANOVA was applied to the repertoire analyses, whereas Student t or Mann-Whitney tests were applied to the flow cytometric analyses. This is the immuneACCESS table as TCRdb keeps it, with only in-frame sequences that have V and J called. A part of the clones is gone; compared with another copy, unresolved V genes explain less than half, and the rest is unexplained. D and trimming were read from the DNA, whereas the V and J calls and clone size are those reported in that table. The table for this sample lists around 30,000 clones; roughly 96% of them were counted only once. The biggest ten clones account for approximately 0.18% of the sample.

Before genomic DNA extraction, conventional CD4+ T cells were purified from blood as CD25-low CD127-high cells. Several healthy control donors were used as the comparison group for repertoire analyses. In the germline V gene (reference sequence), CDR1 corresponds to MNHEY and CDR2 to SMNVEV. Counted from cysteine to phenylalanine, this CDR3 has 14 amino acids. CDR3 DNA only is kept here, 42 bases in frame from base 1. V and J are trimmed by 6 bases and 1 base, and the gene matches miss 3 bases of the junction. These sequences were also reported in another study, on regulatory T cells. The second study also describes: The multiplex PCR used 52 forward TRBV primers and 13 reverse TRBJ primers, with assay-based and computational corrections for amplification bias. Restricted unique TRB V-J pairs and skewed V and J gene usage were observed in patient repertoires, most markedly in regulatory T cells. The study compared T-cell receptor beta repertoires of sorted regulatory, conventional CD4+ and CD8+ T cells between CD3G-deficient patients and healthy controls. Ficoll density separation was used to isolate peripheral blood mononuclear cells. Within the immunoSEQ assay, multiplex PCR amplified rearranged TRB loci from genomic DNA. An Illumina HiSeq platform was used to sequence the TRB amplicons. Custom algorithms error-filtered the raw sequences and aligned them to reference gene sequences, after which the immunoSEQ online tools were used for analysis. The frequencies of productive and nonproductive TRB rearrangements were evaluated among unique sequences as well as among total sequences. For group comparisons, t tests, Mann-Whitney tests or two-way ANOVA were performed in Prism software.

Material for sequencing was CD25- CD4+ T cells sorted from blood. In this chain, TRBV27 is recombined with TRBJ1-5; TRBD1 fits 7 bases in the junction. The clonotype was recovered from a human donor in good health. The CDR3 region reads CASSRQGSNQPQHF. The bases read TGTGCCAGCAGCCGACAGGGAAGCAATCAGCCCCAGCATTTT.